This T cell receptor beta chain was recorded in a study of technical replicates of blood from several donors. The method was immunoSEQ multiplex PCR; TCRdb's version includes in-frame clones alone and lacks a portion of them. This repertoire shows 45,000 to 65,000 clones, approximately 94% found once; its top ten account for about 0.2%. The sample taken for sequencing was T cells isolated from PBMCs. This clonotype was obtained from a human donor in good health.

The CDR3 sequence is CASSLGRGNQPQHF. The CDR3, as DNA: TGTGCCAGCAGCTTAGGGCGGGGGAACCAGCCCCAGCATTTT. The V and J genes are TRBV7-9 and TRBJ1-5; perhaps TRBD1 as D (5 bases). This CDR3 spans 14 amino acids. Trimming took off 1 base at V and 7 bases at J, with 11 bases between the two ends. Germline CDR1 is SEHNR and CDR2 is FQNEAQ (reference sequence).